The subject of this entry is one T cell receptor (beta chain). The antigen is not known. These data come from a study of T-cell memory formation after mild COVID-19. Study-level points and caveats: Contracting clones from day 15 to 85 showed balanced CD4/CD8; later expanders favored CD4+.

This CDR3 spans 18 amino acids. Looked up from germline, CDR1 is SGHNT and CDR2 is YYREEE (reference sequence). V was pared by 1 base and J by 5 bases, with 16 bases of the junction left unmatched. TCRdb analysed the 5' RACE reads with MiXCR anew, one entry per CDR3 protein. The sample shows roughly 62,000 distinct CDR3 sequences, over 8.5% of them seen only once. Input material: PBMCs or a T cell subset sorted from them (not recorded which). The clonotype originates from a man aged 18 to 29 who had mild COVID-19 (a few samples of this study predate the infection). Cell type and time point are not known. This chain joins TRBV5-4 and TRBJ2-5, with 8 nucleotides matching TRBD2. The CDR3 protein is CASSLKQRGSGGGETQYF. In DNA form, the CDR3 reads TGTGCCAGCAGCTTGAAGCAGCGGGGGTCGGGGGGCGGTGAGACCCAGTACTTC.